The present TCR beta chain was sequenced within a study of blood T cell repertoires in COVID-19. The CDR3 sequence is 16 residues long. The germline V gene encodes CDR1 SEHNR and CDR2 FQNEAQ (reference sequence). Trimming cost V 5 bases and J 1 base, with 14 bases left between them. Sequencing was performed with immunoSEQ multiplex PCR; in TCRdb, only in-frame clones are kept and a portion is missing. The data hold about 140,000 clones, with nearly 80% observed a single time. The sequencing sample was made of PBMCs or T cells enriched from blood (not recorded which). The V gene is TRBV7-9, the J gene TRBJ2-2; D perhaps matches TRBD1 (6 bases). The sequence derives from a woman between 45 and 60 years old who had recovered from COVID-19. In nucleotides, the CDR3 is TGTGCCAGCAGCGGAGGAGGACAGATGAACACCGGGGAGCTGTTTTTT. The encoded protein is CASSGGGQMNTGELFF.